The present T cell receptor beta chain was sequenced within a study of T cell repertoires in cytomegalovirus infection. As for the study in general: The public TCR beta signatures pointed to both CMV infection and matching HLA type.

TCRdb itself ran the reads through MiXCR, one entry per CDR3 protein. Of about 490,000 distinct CDR3 sequences listed, approximately 26% are singletons. The CDR3 spans 17 residues. CDR1 SEHNR and CDR2 FQNEAQ come from the germline V gene (reference sequence). V was clipped by 2 bases and J by 5 bases, with 18 bases between them. The V gene is TRBV7-9, the J gene TRBJ2-2; TRBD2 is a possible D gene (6 bases). The receptor was derived from a human donor in good health (CMV status not recorded). Some clones in this sample may be carry-over from other donors' samples. The sequencing input was PBMCs. CDR3 bases: TGTGCCAGCAGCTTATCCGGAGGAGGGCCGAGAACCGGGGAGCTGTTTTTT. The encoded protein is CASSLSGGGPRTGELFF.